The T cell receptor beta chain described here comes from a study of cytotoxic CD8 clonotypes in ibrutinib-treated CLL. Comment on this clone: No antigen is known for it.

The CDR3 runs to 17 residues. The V and J ends lost 3 bases and 0 bases respectively, with 13 bases between them. CDR1 and CDR2 from the germline V gene are SGHNT and YYREEE (reference sequence). Profiled with immunoSEQ multiplex PCR; TCRdb holds only in-frame clones, not every one. Of about 130,000 clones listed, 70% to 90% are singletons. Study findings and constraints: Clonality showed a rise at ibrutinib response that reversed toward baseline at progression.

This chain links TRBV5-4 with TRBJ1-6; D not certain. This clonotype originated in a human donor with chronic lymphocytic leukemia. The source material was PBMCs, sampled after 24 months of ibrutinib treatment. CDR3 amino acids: CASSSDLGSSYNSPLHF. CDR3 nucleotide sequence: TGTGCCAGCAGCTCGGACCTCGGTTCCTCCTATAATTCACCCCTCCACTTT. The whole variable domain, remainder taken from reference TRBV5-4 and TRBJ1-6, is ETGVTQSPTHLIKTRGQQVTLRCSSQSGHNTVSWYQQALGQGPQFIFQYYREEENGRGNFPPRFSGLQFPNYSSELNVNALELDDSALYLCASSSDLGSSYNSPLHFGNGTRLTVT.